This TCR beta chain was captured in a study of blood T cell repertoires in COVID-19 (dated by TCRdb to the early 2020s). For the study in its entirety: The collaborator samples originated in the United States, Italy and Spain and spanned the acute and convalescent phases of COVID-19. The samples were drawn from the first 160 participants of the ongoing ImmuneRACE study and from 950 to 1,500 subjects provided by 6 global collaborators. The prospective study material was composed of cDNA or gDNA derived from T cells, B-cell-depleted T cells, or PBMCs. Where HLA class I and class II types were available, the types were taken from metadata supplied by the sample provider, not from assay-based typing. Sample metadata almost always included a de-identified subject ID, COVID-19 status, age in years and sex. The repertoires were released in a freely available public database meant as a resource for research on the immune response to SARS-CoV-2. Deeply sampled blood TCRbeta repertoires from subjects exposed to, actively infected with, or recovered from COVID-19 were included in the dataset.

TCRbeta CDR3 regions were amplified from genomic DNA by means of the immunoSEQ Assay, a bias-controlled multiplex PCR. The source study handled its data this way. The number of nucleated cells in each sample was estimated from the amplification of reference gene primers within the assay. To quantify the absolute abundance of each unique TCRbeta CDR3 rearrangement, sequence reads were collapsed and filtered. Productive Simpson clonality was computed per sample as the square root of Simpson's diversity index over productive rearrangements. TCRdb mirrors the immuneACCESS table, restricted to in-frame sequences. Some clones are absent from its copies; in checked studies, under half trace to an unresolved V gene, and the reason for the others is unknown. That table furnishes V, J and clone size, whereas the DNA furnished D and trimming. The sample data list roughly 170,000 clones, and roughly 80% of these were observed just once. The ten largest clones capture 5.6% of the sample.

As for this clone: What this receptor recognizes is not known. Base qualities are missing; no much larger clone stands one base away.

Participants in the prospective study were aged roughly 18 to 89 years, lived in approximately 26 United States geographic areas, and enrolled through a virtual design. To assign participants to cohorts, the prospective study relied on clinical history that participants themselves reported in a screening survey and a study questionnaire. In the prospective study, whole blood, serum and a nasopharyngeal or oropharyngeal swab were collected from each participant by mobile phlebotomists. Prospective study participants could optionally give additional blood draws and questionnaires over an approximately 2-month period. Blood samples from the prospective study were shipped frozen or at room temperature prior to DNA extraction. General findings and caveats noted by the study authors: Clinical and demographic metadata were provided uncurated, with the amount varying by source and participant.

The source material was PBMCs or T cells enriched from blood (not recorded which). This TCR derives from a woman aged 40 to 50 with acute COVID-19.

This receptor has the CDR3 CASSLDGDIQYF. The DNA reads TGTGCCAGCAGCCTTGACGGGGACATTCAGTACTTC. The chain was built from TRBV5-4 and TRBJ2-4; TRBD2 is possibly the D segment (5 matching bases). The V end loses 4 bases and the J end loses 8 bases, and a stretch of 10 bases separates them. The germline V gene encodes CDR1 SGHNT and CDR2 YYREEE (reference sequence). Taken from cysteine to phenylalanine, the CDR3 has 12 residues. The sequence is cut down to CDR3 DNA, 36 bases in frame from base 1. The CDR3 plus the reference TRBV5-4 and TRBJ2-4 genes for the other parts give the full variable domain: ETGVTQSPTHLIKTRGQQVTLRCSSQSGHNTVSWYQQALGQGPQFIFQYYREEENGRGNFPPRFSGLQFPNYSSELNVNALELDDSALYLCASSLDGDIQYFGAGTRLSVL.